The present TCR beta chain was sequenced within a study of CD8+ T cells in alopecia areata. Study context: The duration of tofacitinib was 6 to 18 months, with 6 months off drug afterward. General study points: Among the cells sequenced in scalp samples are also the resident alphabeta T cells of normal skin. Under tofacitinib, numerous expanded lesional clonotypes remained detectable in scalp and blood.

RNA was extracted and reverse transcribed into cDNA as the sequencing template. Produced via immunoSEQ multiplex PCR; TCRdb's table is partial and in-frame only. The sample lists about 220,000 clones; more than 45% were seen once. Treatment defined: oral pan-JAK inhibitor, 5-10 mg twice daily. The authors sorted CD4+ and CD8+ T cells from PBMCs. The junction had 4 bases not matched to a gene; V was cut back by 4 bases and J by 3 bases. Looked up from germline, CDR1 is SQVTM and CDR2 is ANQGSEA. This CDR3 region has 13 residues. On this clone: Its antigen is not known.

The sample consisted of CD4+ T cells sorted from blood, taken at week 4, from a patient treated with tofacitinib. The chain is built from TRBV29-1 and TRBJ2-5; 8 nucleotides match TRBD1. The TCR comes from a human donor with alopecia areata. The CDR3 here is CSVGTGSEETQYF. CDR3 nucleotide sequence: TGCAGCGTTGGGACAGGGTCTGAAGAGACCCAGTACTTC.